This is a list of T cell receptor beta chains from one sample in a study of blood T cell repertoires in COVID-19. Profiled with immunoSEQ multiplex PCR; TCRdb holds only in-frame clones, not every one. The data show around 400,000 clones, about nine tenths seen once. The specimen was PBMCs or T cells enriched from blood (not recorded which). The receptors come from a woman aged 40 to 49 who had been exposed to COVID-19. The CDR3 runs from the conserved cysteine through the conserved F or W. Not every row has a clone size; where given, it reads once, few, many or a size class.

j_gene: TRBJ1-6
abundance: -
len: 14
v_gene: TRBV27
CDR3aa: CASSLRSTNSPLHF

j_gene: TRBJ2-7
abundance: once
len: 14
v_gene: TRBV5-6
CDR3aa: CASSPTGTSYEQYF

j_gene: TRBJ2-7
abundance: -
len: 15
v_gene: TRBV3-1/TRBV3-2
CDR3aa: CASSSTGVNDYEQYF

j_gene: TRBJ1-5
abundance: -
len: 18
v_gene: TRBV6-2/TRBV6-3
CDR3aa: CASSSIPSGTGDNQPQHF

j_gene: TRBJ2-7
abundance: -
len: 14
v_gene: TRBV15
CDR3aa: CATSRDLGSYEQYF

j_gene: TRBJ1-4
abundance: -
len: 15
v_gene: TRBV19
CDR3aa: CASSMGQGSGEKLFF

j_gene: TRBJ2-7
abundance: -
len: 15
v_gene: TRBV7-3
CDR3aa: CASSFGQGGSYEQYF

j_gene: TRBJ1-6
abundance: -
len: 15
v_gene: TRBV2
CDR3aa: CASLREGIRNSPLHF

j_gene: TRBJ2-1
abundance: -
len: 15
v_gene: TRBV28
CDR3aa: CASSLDAEPYNEQFF

j_gene: TRBJ1-2
abundance: once
len: 16
v_gene: TRBV5-4
CDR3aa: CASSLYEGAANYGYTF

j_gene: TRBJ1-5
abundance: -
len: 13
v_gene: TRBV30
CDR3aa: CAWETGNNQPQHF

j_gene: TRBJ2-1
abundance: -
len: 16
v_gene: TRBV7-8
CDR3aa: CASSPETSGGYNEQFF

j_gene: TRBJ2-7
abundance: -
len: 12
v_gene: TRBV11-3
CDR3aa: CASSRQGYEQYF

j_gene: TRBJ1-2
abundance: few
len: 12
v_gene: TRBV2
CDR3aa: CASSEFGPGYTF

j_gene: TRBJ1-5
abundance: -
len: 14
v_gene: TRBV7-9
CDR3aa: CASSPGQGAQPQHF

j_gene: TRBJ1-2
abundance: once
len: 13
v_gene: TRBV5-6
CDR3aa: CASSLVTDYGYTF

j_gene: TRBJ1-1
abundance: -
len: 12
v_gene: TRBV11-2
CDR3aa: CASSFARQEAFF

j_gene: TRBJ1-6
abundance: -
len: 16
v_gene: TRBV7-9
CDR3aa: CASSLALGQGNSPLHF

j_gene: TRBJ1-2
abundance: -
len: 14
v_gene: TRBV14
CDR3aa: CASSHTEYGYGYTF

j_gene: TRBJ1-1
abundance: once
len: 16
v_gene: TRBV5-1
CDR3aa: CASIPDGTAISTEAFF

j_gene: TRBJ1-5
abundance: once
len: 12
v_gene: TRBV12-3/TRBV12-4
CDR3aa: CASGRDNQPQHF

j_gene: TRBJ2-1
abundance: -
len: 15
v_gene: TRBV7-4
CDR3aa: CASSSGLAPYNEQFF

j_gene: TRBJ1-2
abundance: -
len: 12
v_gene: TRBV6-5
CDR3aa: CASTTGGYGYTF

j_gene: TRBJ1-1
abundance: -
len: 15
v_gene: TRBV29-1
CDR3aa: CSVEDPGGRNTEAFF

j_gene: TRBJ1-5
abundance: -
len: 14
v_gene: TRBV7-2
CDR3aa: CASSLEGGAKPQHF

j_gene: TRBJ1-2
abundance: -
len: 15
v_gene: TRBV19
CDR3aa: CASSIPGQGSHGYTF

j_gene: TRBJ1-5
abundance: -
len: 15
v_gene: TRBV28
CDR3aa: CASSFRQGRGQPQHF

j_gene: TRBJ1-1
abundance: -
len: 15
v_gene: TRBV19
CDR3aa: CASRPGSNLNTEAFF

j_gene: TRBJ2-7
abundance: -
len: 13
v_gene: TRBV3-1/TRBV3-2
CDR3aa: CASSSGQLREQYF

j_gene: TRBJ1-2
abundance: once
len: 16
v_gene: TRBV4-3
CDR3aa: CASSLEDSVANYGYTF

j_gene: TRBJ1-2
abundance: -
len: 12
v_gene: TRBV19
CDR3aa: CASLDSRYGYTF

j_gene: TRBJ2-1
abundance: -
len: 15
v_gene: TRBV29-1
CDR3aa: CSARTSGGFYNEQFF

j_gene: TRBJ1-6
abundance: -
len: 12
v_gene: TRBV7-2
CDR3aa: CASSLSNSPLHF